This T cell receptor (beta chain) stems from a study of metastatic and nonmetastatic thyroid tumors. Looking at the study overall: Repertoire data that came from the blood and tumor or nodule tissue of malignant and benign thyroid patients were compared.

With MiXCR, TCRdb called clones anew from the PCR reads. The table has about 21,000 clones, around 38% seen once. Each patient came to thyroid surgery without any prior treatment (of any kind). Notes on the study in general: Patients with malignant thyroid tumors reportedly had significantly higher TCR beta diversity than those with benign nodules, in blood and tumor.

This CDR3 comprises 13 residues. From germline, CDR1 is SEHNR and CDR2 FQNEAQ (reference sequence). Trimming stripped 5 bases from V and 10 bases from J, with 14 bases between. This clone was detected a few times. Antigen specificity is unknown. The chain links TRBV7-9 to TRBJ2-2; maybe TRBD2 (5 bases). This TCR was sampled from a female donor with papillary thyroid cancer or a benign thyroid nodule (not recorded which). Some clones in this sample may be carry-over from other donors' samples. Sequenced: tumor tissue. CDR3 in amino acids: CASSRGVREELFF. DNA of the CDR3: TGTGCCAGCAGCCGTGGGGTACGGGAGGAGCTGTTTTTT.